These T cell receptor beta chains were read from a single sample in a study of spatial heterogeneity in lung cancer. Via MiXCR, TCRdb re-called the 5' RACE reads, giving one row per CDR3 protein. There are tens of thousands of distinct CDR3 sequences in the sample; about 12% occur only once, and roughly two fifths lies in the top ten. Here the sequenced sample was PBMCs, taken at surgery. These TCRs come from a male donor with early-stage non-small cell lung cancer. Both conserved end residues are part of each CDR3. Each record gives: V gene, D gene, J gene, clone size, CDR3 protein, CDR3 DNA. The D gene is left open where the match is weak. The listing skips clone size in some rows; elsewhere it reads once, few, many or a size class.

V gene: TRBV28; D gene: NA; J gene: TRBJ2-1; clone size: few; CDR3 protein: CASTLYNEQFF; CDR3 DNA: TGTGCCAGCACCCTTTACAATGAGCAGTTCTTC
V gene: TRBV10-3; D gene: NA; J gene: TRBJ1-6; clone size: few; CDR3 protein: CAIGLGQNNSPLHF; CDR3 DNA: TGTGCCATAGGATTGGGACAAAATAATTCACCCCTCCACTTT
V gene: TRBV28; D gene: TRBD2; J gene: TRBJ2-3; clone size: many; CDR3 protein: CASSLLGLAGGPYGGTDTQYF; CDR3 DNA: TGTGCCAGCAGTTTATTAGGTCTAGCGGGGGGGCCCTACGGTGGGACAGATACGCAGTATTTT
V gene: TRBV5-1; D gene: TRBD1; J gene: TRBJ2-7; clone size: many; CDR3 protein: CASSPQGESSYEQYF; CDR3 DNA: TGCGCCAGCAGCCCACAGGGGGAAAGCTCCTACGAGCAGTACTTC
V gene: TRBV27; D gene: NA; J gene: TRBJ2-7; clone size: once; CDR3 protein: CARWANTLEQYF; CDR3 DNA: TGTGCCAGGTGGGCCAACACGCTCGAGCAGTACTTC
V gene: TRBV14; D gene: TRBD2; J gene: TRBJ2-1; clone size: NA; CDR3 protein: CASSKVAGGPVNEQFF; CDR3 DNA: TGTGCCAGCAGCAAGGTAGCGGGAGGGCCTGTTAATGAGCAGTTCTTC
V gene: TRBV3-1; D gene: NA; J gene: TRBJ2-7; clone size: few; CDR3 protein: CASSQETWDEQYF; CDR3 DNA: TGTGCCAGCAGCCAGGAGACATGGGACGAGCAGTACTTC
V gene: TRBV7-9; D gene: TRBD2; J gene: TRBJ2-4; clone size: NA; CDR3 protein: CASSQAPGLGTIQYF; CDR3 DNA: TGTGCCAGCAGCCAAGCGCCGGGACTAGGGACCATTCAGTACTTC
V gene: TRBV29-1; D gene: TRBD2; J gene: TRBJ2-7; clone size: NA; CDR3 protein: CSVGGSDTYEQYF; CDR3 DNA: TGCAGCGTTGGCGGGAGCGACACCTACGAGCAGTACTTC
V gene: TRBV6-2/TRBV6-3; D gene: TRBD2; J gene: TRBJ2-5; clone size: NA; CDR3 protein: CASSWTSGVYQETQYF; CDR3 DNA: TGTGCCAGCAGTTGGACTAGCGGAGTGTACCAAGAGACCCAGTACTTC
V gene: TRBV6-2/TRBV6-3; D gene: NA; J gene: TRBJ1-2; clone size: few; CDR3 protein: CASSQVSYGYTF; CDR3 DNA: TGTGCCAGCAGCCAGGTTTCGTATGGCTACACCTTC
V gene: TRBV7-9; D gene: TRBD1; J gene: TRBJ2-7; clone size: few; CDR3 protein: CASNYFPGTGIPYEQYF; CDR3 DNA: TGTGCCAGCAACTATTTCCCAGGGACAGGGATACCCTACGAGCAGTACTTC
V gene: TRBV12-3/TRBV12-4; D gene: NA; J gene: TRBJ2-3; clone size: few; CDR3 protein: CASSLVGGGGTDTQYF; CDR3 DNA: TGTGCCAGCAGTTTAGTCGGGGGCGGTGGCACAGATACGCAGTATTTT
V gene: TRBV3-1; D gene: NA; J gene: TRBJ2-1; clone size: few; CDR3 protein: CASSPDKTERSYNEQFF; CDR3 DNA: TGTGCCAGCAGCCCCGACAAAACGGAGAGGTCCTACAATGAGCAGTTCTTC
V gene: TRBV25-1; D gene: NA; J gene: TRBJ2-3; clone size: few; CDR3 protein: CANPLWAGTDTQYF; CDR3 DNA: TGTGCCAACCCGTTGTGGGCCGGTACAGATACGCAGTATTTT
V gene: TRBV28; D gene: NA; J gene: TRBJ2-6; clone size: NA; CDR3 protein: CATQVEAGANVLTF; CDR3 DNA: TGTGCCACGCAGGTCGAAGCTGGGGCCAACGTCCTGACTTTC
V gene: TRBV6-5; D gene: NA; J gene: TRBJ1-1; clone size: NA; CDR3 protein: CASSPPEHTEAFF; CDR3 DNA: TGTGCCAGCAGTCCACCAGAACACACTGAAGCTTTCTTT
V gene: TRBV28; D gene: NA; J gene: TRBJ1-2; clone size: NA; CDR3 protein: CAGAGQDYGYTF; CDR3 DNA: TGTGCCGGAGCGGGGCAGGACTATGGCTACACCTTC
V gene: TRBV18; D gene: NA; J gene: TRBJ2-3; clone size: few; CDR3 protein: CASSPREPTDTQYF; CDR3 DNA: TGTGCCAGCTCACCCCGGGAACCCACAGATACGCAGTATTTT
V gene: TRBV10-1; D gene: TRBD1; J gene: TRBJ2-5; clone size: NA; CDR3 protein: CASSDPRTGQETQYF; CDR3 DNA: TGCGCCAGCAGTGACCCCAGGACAGGGCAAGAGACCCAGTACTTC
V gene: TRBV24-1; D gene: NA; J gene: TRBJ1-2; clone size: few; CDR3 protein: CATSDSRYGYTF; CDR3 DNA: TGTGCCACCAGTGATTCAAGATATGGCTACACCTTC
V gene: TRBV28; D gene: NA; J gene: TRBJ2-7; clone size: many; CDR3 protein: CASSLNPDYTYEQYF; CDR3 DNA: TGTGCCAGCAGTTTAAACCCGGATTATACCTACGAGCAGTACTTC
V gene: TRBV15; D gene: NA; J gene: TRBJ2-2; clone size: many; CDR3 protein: CATGWEGAIGELFF; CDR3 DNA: TGTGCCACCGGGTGGGAAGGGGCCATCGGGGAGCTGTTTTTT
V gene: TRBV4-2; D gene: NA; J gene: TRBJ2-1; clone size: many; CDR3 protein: CASSQERGEQFF; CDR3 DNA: TGTGCCAGCAGCCAAGAGCGAGGGGAGCAGTTCTTC
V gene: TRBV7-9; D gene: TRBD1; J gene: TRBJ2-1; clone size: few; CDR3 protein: CASSKGQGVVHEQFF; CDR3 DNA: TGTGCCAGCAGCAAAGGACAGGGCGTAGTTCATGAGCAGTTCTTC
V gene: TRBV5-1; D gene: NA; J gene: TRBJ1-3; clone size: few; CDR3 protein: CASSFRGSSSGNTIYF; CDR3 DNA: TGCGCCAGCAGCTTCAGGGGTTCCAGCTCTGGAAACACCATATATTTT
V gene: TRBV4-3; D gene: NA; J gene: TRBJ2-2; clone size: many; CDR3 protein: CASSQGGGLGRRLFF; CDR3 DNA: TGCGCCAGCAGCCAAGGGGGAGGATTGGGAAGAAGGCTGTTTTTT
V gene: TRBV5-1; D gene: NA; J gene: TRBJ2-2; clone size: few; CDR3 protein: CASSREPISRGPNTGELFF; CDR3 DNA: TGCGCCAGCAGCCGCGAGCCCATCTCGCGGGGCCCTAACACCGGGGAGCTGTTTTTT
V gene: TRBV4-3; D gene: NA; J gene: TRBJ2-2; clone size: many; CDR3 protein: CASSQVRQGGTGELFF; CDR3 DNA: TGCGCCAGCAGCCAAGTTCGCCAGGGAGGTACCGGGGAGCTGTTTTTT
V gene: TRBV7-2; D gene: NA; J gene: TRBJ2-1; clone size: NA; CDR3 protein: CASSPRGDDNEQFF; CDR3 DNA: TGTGCCAGCAGCCCTAGGGGGGACGACAATGAGCAGTTCTTC
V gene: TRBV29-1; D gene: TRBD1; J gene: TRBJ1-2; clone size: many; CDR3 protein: CSAGQGEYGYTF; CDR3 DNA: TGCAGCGCCGGACAGGGCGAATATGGCTACACCTTC
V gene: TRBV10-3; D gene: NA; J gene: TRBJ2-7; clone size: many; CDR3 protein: CAISGGSSYEQYF; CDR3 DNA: TGTGCCATCAGTGGAGGGAGCTCCTACGAGCAGTACTTC
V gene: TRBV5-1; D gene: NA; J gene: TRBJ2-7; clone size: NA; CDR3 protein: CASSLPEPAAEQYF; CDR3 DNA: TGCGCCAGCAGCTTGCCGGAGCCAGCAGCCGAGCAGTACTTC
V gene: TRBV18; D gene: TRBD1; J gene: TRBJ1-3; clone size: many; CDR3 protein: CASSTRDRDLSSGNTIYF; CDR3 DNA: TGTGCCAGCTCAACCCGGGACAGGGACCTTAGCTCTGGAAACACCATATATTTT
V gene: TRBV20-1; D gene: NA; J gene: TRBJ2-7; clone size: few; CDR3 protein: CSARNYEQYF; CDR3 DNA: TGCAGTGCCCGGAACTACGAGCAGTACTTC
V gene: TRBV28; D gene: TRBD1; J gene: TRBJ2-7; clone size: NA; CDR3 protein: CASSRTGGNPYEQYF; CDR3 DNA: TGTGCCAGCAGTCGGACAGGGGGCAATCCCTACGAGCAGTACTTC
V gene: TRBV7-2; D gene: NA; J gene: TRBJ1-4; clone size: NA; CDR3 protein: CASSFGALSELEKLFF; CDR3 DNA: TGTGCCAGCAGTTTCGGGGCCCTTTCCGAATTGGAAAAACTGTTTTTT
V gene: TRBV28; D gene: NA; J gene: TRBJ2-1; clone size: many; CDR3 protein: CASSLGFRQGSYNEQFF; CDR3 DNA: TGTGCCAGCAGTTTAGGATTCCGCCAGGGCAGCTACAATGAGCAGTTCTTC
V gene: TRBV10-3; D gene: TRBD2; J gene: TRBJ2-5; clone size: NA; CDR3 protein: CAISDGSSGGPQETQYF; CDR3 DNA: TGTGCCATCAGTGACGGGTCCAGCGGGGGGCCCCAAGAGACCCAGTACTTC
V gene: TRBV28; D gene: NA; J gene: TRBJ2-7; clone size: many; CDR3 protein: CASSLSYDDDSYEQYF; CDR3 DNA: TGTGCCAGCAGTTTATCTTACGACGACGACTCCTACGAGCAGTACTTC
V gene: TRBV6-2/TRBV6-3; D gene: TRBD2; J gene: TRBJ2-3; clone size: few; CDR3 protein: CASSSGLVGTTQYF; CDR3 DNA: TGTGCCAGCAGTTCGGGACTAGTTGGAACTACGCAGTATTTT
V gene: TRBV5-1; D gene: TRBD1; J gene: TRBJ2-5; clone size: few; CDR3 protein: CASSFGGTGGETQYF; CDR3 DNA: TGCGCCAGCAGCTTTGGCGGGACAGGGGGAGAGACCCAGTACTTC
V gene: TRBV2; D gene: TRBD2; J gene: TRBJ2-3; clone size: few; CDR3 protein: CASSERRPGLAVGTQYF; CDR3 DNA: TGTGCCAGCAGTGAAAGGAGGCCCGGACTAGCGGTTGGTACGCAGTATTTT
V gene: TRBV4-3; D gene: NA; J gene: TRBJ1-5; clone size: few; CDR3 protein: CASSQNWGGNQPQHF; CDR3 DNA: TGCGCCAGCAGCCAAAATTGGGGGGGCAATCAGCCCCAGCATTTT
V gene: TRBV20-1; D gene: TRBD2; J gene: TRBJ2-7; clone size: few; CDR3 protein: CSARTPTGTSTKGAYEQYF; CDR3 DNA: TGCAGTGCTAGAACCCCCACCGGGACTAGCACAAAAGGCGCCTACGAGCAGTACTTC
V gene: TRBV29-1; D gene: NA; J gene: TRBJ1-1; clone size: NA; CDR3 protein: CSVDYTEAFF; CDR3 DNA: TGCAGCGTTGATTACACTGAAGCTTTCTTT
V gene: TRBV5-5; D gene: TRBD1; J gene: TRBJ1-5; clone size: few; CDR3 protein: CASSRTGVNQPQHF; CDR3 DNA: TGTGCCAGCAGCAGGACAGGGGTTAATCAGCCCCAGCATTTT
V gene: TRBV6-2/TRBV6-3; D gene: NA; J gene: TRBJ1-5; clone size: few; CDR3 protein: CASSYLEVNQPQHF; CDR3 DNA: TGTGCCAGCAGTTACTTGGAAGTCAATCAGCCCCAGCATTTT
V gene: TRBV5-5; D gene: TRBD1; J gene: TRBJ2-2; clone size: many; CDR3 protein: CASSSGQGYTGELFF; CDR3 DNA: TGTGCCAGCAGCTCGGGACAGGGGTACACCGGGGAGCTGTTTTTT
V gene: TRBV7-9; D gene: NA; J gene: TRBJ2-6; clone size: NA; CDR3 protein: CASSLGSPGANVLTF; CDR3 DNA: TGTGCCAGCAGCTTAGGCTCTCCTGGGGCCAACGTCCTGACTTTC
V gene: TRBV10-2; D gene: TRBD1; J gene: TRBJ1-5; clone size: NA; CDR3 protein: CASSQGARQPQHF; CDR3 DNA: TGCGCCAGCAGCCAGGGGGCCCGGCAGCCCCAGCATTTT
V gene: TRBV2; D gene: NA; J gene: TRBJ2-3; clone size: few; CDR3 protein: CASSGDNTDTQYF; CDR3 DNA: TGTGCCAGCAGTGGGGACAACACAGATACGCAGTATTTT
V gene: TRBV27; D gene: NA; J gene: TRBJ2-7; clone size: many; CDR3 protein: CASSLSGNREQYF; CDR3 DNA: TGTGCCAGCAGTTTATCCGGGAATCGGGAGCAGTACTTC